This entry lists 11 T cell receptor beta chains sequenced from one sample in a study of CD8 T cells in ankylosing spondylitis. Study-wide results and limits: Blood of patients with ankylosing spondylitis appeared to be characterized by a TCR beta motif of 8 or 9 highly homologous variants.

The antigens for these receptors are not known. TCRdb reprocessed the 5' RACE reads with MiXCR, giving one entry per CDR3 protein. This sample has 200,000 to 250,000 distinct CDR3 sequences, with about 7% found just once. Specimen: blood, either unsorted or a sorted T cell fraction (not recorded which). The receptors stem from a male donor with ankylosing spondylitis.

This clonotype has more than one count but fewer than ten. The DNA of the CDR3 is TGTGCCAGCTCCGGGACACCCAAAGACACCGGGGAGCTGTTTTTT. Translating it yields CASSGTPKDTGELFF. The chain joins TRBV4-2 to TRBJ2-2, with D possibly TRBD1 on 6 matching bases. The CDR3 is 15 residues long. The V gene lost 8 bases and the J gene lost 3 bases, with 16 bases spanning the gap. The germline V gene has CDR1 LGHNA and CDR2 YNFKEQ.

This clonotype was seen a few times. DNA for the CDR3: TGTGCCAGCAGCCTTACCCCCCGACAGCAGCAGTCTCCACCGCAGTATTTT. As protein: CASSLTPRQQQSPPQYF. The V call is TRBV11-2, the J call TRBJ2-3, with D possibly TRBD1 on 5 matching bases. CDR1 is SGHAT and CDR2 is FQNNGV in the germline V gene. The CDR3 has 17 amino acids. Trimming took 5 bases from V and 10 from J, leaving 28 bases between them.

The sample holds many counts of this clonotype. The chain recombines TRBV28 with TRBJ1-4, with D tentatively TRBD1 (6 bases). The CDR3 consists of 11 residues. Germline V gene lookup returns CDR1 MDHEN and CDR2 SYDVKM. V lost 5 bases, J lost 14 bases, and 12 bases lay in between. CDR3: CASSKDSRLFF. For the CDR3, the DNA is TGTGCCAGCAGTAAGGACAGCCGCCTGTTTTTT.

This chain joins TRBV5-1 and TRBJ2-7; 9 nucleotides align to TRBD2. The CDR3 runs to 15 residues. After removal of 0 bases from V and 7 bases from J, the junction contained 8 bases not matched to a gene. The germline V gene encodes CDR1 SGHRS and CDR2 YFSETQ. The DNA of the CDR3 is TGCGCCAGCAGCTTGGACTGGCTAGCGGGATTAGAGCAGTACTTC. It encodes CASSLDWLAGLEQYF.

As regards this clonotype: A much larger clonotype is one base distant, so this may be a read error. The rearrangement uses TRBV12-3 or TRBV12-4 and TRBJ2-1; unclear D gene. The CDR3 has 12 residues. The CDR3 is CASRPLIYEHFF. DNA of the CDR3: TGTGCCAGCAGACCTCTAATCTATGAGCACTTCTTC.

This clonotype was seen many times. The J gene is TRBJ1-1, the V gene TRBV6-5; D uncertain. Germline V gene data show CDR1 as MNHEY and CDR2 as SVGAGI. The CDR3 runs 14 residues. Trimming shortened V by 0 bases and J by 1 base, and 6 bases separated the two germline ends. The CDR3 DNA sequence: TGTGCCAGCAGTTACTCTCTGGGGAACACTGAAGCTTTCTTT. This encodes CASSYSLGNTEAFF.

CDR3: CASSPGFGYNEQFF. DNA of the CDR3: TGTGCCAGTAGTCCGGGGTTTGGGTACAATGAGCAGTTCTTC. The V call is TRBV19, the J call TRBJ2-1; D is possibly TRBD2 (5 bases). Looked up from germline, CDR1 is LNHDA and CDR2 is SQIVND (reference sequence). The ends were cut back, 5 bases at V and 4 bases at J, with 12 bases in the middle. This CDR3 has 14 residues.

This chain links TRBV5-1 with TRBJ2-6, with TRBD1 identical over 9 bases. J was trimmed by 0 bases and V by 1 base; bases with no gene match: 14. The CDR3 extends over 21 amino acids. Germline values: CDR1 SGHRS, CDR2 YFSETQ. In DNA form, the CDR3 reads TGCGCCAGCAGCTTGTCTGCGGGACAGGGCCCACCTTACTCTGGGGCCAACGTCCTGACTTTC. It specifies CASSLSAGQGPPYSGANVLTF. Full variable domain (missing parts from reference TRBV5-1 and TRBJ2-6): KAGVTQTPRYLIKTRGQQVTLSCSPISGHRSVSWYQQTPGQGLQFLFEYFSETQRNKGNFPGRFSGRQFSNSRSEMNVSTLELGDSALYLCASSLSAGQGPPYSGANVLTFGAGSRLTVL.

This clonotype was detected many times. J is TRBJ2-3 and V is TRBV4-3, with 7 bases that match TRBD1. Germline V gene lookup returns CDR1 LGHNA and CDR2 YSLEER. The CDR3 runs to 17 residues. Trimming removed 0 bases from V and 4 bases from J; junction bases left unmatched: 10. The chain's CDR3 is CASSQDLTGREADTQYF. The DNA of the CDR3 is TGCGCCAGCAGCCAAGATCTGACAGGGCGTGAAGCAGATACGCAGTATTTT.

This clonotype was detected ten times or more. The chain carries TRBV28 and TRBJ1-1; D gene uncertain. Germline CDR1 is MDHEN and CDR2 is SYDVKM. V lost 2 bases to trimming and J lost 1 base, with 8 bases between them. CDR3 length: 14 amino acids. The CDR3: CASSLRSANTEAFF. The CDR3, as DNA: TGTGCCAGCAGTTTAAGGTCCGCGAACACTGAAGCTTTCTTT.

This clonotype was found many times. CDR3 sequence reads: CASSPYRLGSTDTQYF. As DNA, the CDR3 is TGTGCCAGCTCACCATATCGCCTCGGTTCCACAGATACGCAGTATTTT. The V and J genes are TRBV18 and TRBJ2-3; D not resolved. Germline assignment: CDR1 KGHSH and CDR2 LQKENI. This CDR3 spans 16 amino acids. V lost 2 bases and J lost 2, with 14 bases in between.